One and the same sample provided the 20 T cell receptor beta chains below, sequenced in a study of control samples from healthy donors and cancer patients. Clones were sequenced by immunoSEQ multiplex PCR, and TCRdb holds only the in-frame ones, with some missing. The data contain 100,000 to 150,000 clones, 80% to 95% of them singletons. The sample comprised blood. These receptors were obtained from a man aged 18-30 years in good health.

The chain has TRBV4-1 and TRBJ1-4; no reliable D call. Germline CDR1 is MGHRA and CDR2 is YSYEKL. The CDR3 is 14 residues long. Trimming left V 1 base short and J 6 bases short, with 9 bases between. The CDR3 DNA follows: TGCGCCAGCAGCCAAGTGGCAGATTATGAAAAACTGTTTTTT. Translated, it gives CASSQVADYEKLFF.

The chain is built from TRBV4-2 and TRBJ2-1; 9 nucleotides line up with TRBD2. Germline trimming cut 0 bases from V and 4 bases from J; bases unmatched to any gene: 10. The CDR3 has 18 amino acids. Looked up from germline, CDR1 is LGHNA and CDR2 is YNFKEQ. CDR3 bases: TGTGCCAGCAGCCAAGATCTGCGCGGGGGGGCACCTTACAATGAGCAGTTCTTC. This translates into CASSQDLRGGAPYNEQFF.

This sequence joins TRBV29-1 and TRBJ1-2; D remains unclear. Germline V gene data show CDR1 as SQVTM and CDR2 as ANQGSEA. V was cut by 1 base and J by 4 bases, with 7 bases left in between. CDR3 length: 12 residues. The CDR3 spells CSVEGDGYGYTF. The CDR3 DNA reads TGCAGCGTTGAAGGGGATGGCTATGGCTACACCTTC. The full variable domain, its missing parts supplied by reference TRBV29-1 and TRBJ1-2, is SAVISQKPSRDICQRGTSLTIQCQVDSQVTMMFWYRQQPGQSLTLIATANQGSEATYESGFVIDKFPISRPNLTFSTLTVSNMSPEDSSIYLCSVEGDGYGYTFGSGTRLTVV.

J is TRBJ1-3 and V is TRBV15; 12 bases match TRBD1. The CDR3 sequence is 17 residues long. Unmatched junction bases numbered 4, after V lost 1 base and J lost 3 bases. CDR1 and CDR2 from the germline V gene are LNHNV and YYDKDF (reference sequence). This chain's CDR3 is CATSRAGQGAFGNTIYF. In DNA form, the CDR3 reads TGTGCCACCAGCAGAGCGGGACAGGGGGCTTTTGGAAACACCATATATTTT.

The chain has TRBV3-1 (or the pseudogene TRBV3-2) and TRBJ2-7, with no clear D. The V gene's germline CDR1 is LGHDT and CDR2 YNNKEL (reference sequence). Trimming stripped 1 base from V and 3 bases from J, with 10 bases between. This CDR3 is 14 amino acids long. As DNA, the CDR3 is TGTGCCAGCAGCCAAGTTACCCCCAGCTACGAGCAGTACGTC. Translation: CASSQVTPSYEQYV.

The J gene is TRBJ2-7, the V gene TRBV11-2, with no clear D. In germline, CDR1 is SGHAT, CDR2 FQNNGV. This CDR3 is 13 amino acids long. V was clipped by 0 bases and J by 7 bases, with 10 bases between them. CDR3 loop: CASSLDRNLEQYF. In DNA form, the CDR3 reads TGTGCCAGCAGCTTAGATAGGAATCTAGAGCAGTACTTC.

The V gene is TRBV24-1, the J gene TRBJ2-5; 16 positions match TRBD2. The CDR3 is 18 residues long. J lost 5 bases, V lost 4 bases, and 9 bases had no gene match. Germline loops: CDR1 KGHDR, CDR2 SFDVKD. CDR3 sequence (DNA): TGTGCCACCAGTGACCCTGGGACTAGCGGGGGGGCACGGGAGACCCAGTACTTC. This gives the protein CATSDPGTSGGARETQYF.

The chain is built from TRBV7-9 and TRBJ2-7; 7 bases fit TRBD2. Germline CDR1 reads SEHNR; CDR2 reads FQNEAQ (reference sequence). The CDR3 runs to 12 residues. With V trimmed by 5 bases and J by 7 bases, 5 bases remained unmatched. CDR3 residues: CASSAEGGEQYF. The CDR3 DNA reads TGTGCCAGCAGCGCGGAGGGAGGGGAGCAGTACTTC.

The V gene is TRBV24-1, the J gene TRBJ1-2, with 9 nucleotides matching TRBD1. CDR3 length equals 14 residues. CDR1 is KGHDR and CDR2 is SFDVKD in the germline V gene. Germline trimming cut 4 bases from V and 6 bases from J; bases unmatched to any gene: 5. CDR3 amino acids: CATSDPGQGHGYTF. The CDR3 nucleotides are TGTGCCACCAGTGACCCCGGACAGGGGCATGGCTACACCTTC.

V is TRBV19 and J is TRBJ1-1; perhaps TRBD1 as D (5 bases). From germline, CDR1 is LNHDA and CDR2 SQIVND (reference sequence). V was pared by 3 bases and J by 0 bases, with 11 bases between. There are 15 residues in the CDR3. CDR3 nucleotides: TGTGCCAGTAGTATTTGGGGCAGGGTGAACACTGAAGCTTTCTTT. It specifies CASSIWGRVNTEAFF.

The gene calls are TRBV28 and TRBJ2-5, with D maybe TRBD1 (6 bases). Germline V gene sequence: CDR1 MDHEN, CDR2 SYDVKM. The CDR3 sequence is 16 residues long. V was clipped by 2 bases and J by 3 bases, with 16 bases between them. CDR3 sequence: CASSLDFGTNEETQYF. The CDR3 coding sequence is TGTGCCAGCAGTTTAGATTTCGGGACAAACGAAGAGACCCAGTACTTC.

The chain has TRBV6-5 and TRBJ1-5; D remains ambiguous. Per germline, CDR1 MNHEY and CDR2 SVGAGI. This CDR3 comprises 13 residues. V was trimmed by 4 bases and J by 1 base, leaving 5 bases between them. For the CDR3, the DNA is TGTGCCAGCAGTTTGTCAAGCAATCAGCCCCAGCATTTT. It yields the protein CASSLSSNQPQHF.

V and J are TRBV4-1 and TRBJ1-6, with D tentatively TRBD1 (6 bases). Germline V gives CDR1 MGHRA, CDR2 YSYEKL. The CDR3 has 16 amino acids. Trimming removed 0 bases at V and 7 bases at J, with 13 bases between. In DNA form, the CDR3 reads TGCGCCAGCAGCCAAGAGCCTGGACAGTCGAATTCACCCCTCCACTTT. Its translation: CASSQEPGQSNSPLHF.

The chain has TRBV4-1 and TRBJ1-5; D gene unclear. This CDR3 spans 16 amino acids. The V end was cut by 0 bases, the J end by 2 bases, with 11 bases between. The germline V gene has CDR1 MGHRA and CDR2 YSYEKL. In nucleotides, the CDR3 is TGCGCCAGCAGCCAAGAAGAGGTGAGTCGCAATCAGCCCCAGCATTTT. Translated: CASSQEEVSRNQPQHF.

The V call is TRBV10-2, the J call TRBJ2-7; possible D gene TRBD2, 5 bases. Germline assignment: CDR1 WSHSY and CDR2 SAAADI. There are 13 residues in the CDR3. V lost 8 bases, J lost 6 bases, and 17 bases lay in between. The CDR3 spells CASQRNYLAEQYV. The CDR3 coding sequence is TGCGCCAGCCAAAGGAACTACCTAGCCGAGCAGTACGTC.

The genes are TRBV15 and TRBJ1-5; no clear D gene. From germline, CDR1 is LNHNV and CDR2 YYDKDF (reference sequence). This CDR3 spans 13 amino acids. Trimming took off 4 bases at V and 4 bases at J, with 8 bases between the two ends. Here the CDR3 DNA reads TGTGCCACCAGCACAGCGGGAAATCAGCCCCAGCATTTT. This translates into CATSTAGNQPQHF.

This chain links TRBV28 with TRBJ2-5; D gene unclear. Germline CDR1 and CDR2: MDHEN and SYDVKM. This CDR3 has 14 amino acids. Trimming shortened V by 6 bases and J by 5 bases, and 16 bases separated the two germline ends. DNA of the CDR3: TGTGCCAGCAGCCTACCCCGGACCTTGGAGACCCAGTACTTC. It codes for CASSLPRTLETQYF.

The chain carries TRBV28 and TRBJ1-1; 8 bases align to TRBD1. The trim removed 9 bases at V and 4 bases at J, leaving 19 bases unmatched. CDR1 is MDHEN, CDR2 SYDVKM, per germline. The CDR3 contains 17 residues. The CDR3: CASALSRDRRPSTEAFF. DNA for the CDR3: TGTGCCAGTGCCTTGAGCCGGGACAGGCGGCCTAGCACTGAAGCTTTCTTT.

The chain uses TRBV27 and TRBJ1-1; weak D call: TRBD1 (5 bases). The CDR3 totals 14 residues. V lost 8 bases, J lost 4 bases, and 17 bases lay in between. Germline CDR1 and CDR2: MNHEY and SMNVEV (reference sequence). The CDR3 DNA is TGTGCCAGCCACTGGGGGGAGGGTGCCACTGAAGCTTTCTTT. This gives the protein CASHWGEGATEAFF.

The V and J genes are TRBV21-1 and TRBJ2-7; TRBD2, the D gene given by the table, was not confirmed from the DNA. TRBV21-1 is recorded as a pseudogene. This CDR3 has 17 amino acids. The CDR3, as DNA: TGTGCCAGCAGCAAAGCAGGTGGACTAGCGGGGTCCTACGAGCAGTACGTC. Translating gives CASSKAGGLAGSYEQYV.